This TCR beta chain was observed in a study of T cells in Graves' hyperthyroidism and ophthalmopathy (dated by TCRdb to about 2019). About the investigation overall: Peripheral blood samples were taken at the time of initial diagnosis, prior to any treatment. The paper describes TCR Vbeta CDR3 sequencing of 135 peripheral blood samples, made up of some 42 ophthalmopathy patients, roughly 75 hyperthyroidism patients and some 17 progressor patients. The study also compared thyroid tissue and blood T-cell repertoires from about 6 Graves' hyperthyroidism patients. Once sampling was done, hyperthyroidism patients were given methimazole at a starting dose of 30 mg daily, whereas ophthalmopathy patients were given high-dose intravenous methylprednisolone. The approximately 98 discovery patients were randomly divided into training and test sets at a 7:3 ratio. TCR V-J signatures able to tell the groups apart were searched for in a discovery cohort of approximately 95 patients, of whom over 40 had Graves' ophthalmopathy and 57 had stable Graves' hyperthyroidism. Whether ophthalmopathy could be predicted prospectively was tested in an independent validation cohort made up of under 20 hyperthyroidism patients plus 17 patients who later progressed to ophthalmopathy. General findings and caveats noted by the study authors: A model built on a 13 V-J signature distinguished ophthalmopathy from stable hyperthyroidism, reaching about 88% sensitivity and about 81% specificity in cross-validation and 80%/75% in testing. No statistical method was used to fix the sample size in advance, and group allocation was not hidden from the investigators. Most expanded thyroid clonotypes (frequency above 0.001) were also detected in blood, suggesting blood repertoires may reflect thyroid immune responses. In validation, the model predicted progression to ophthalmopathy with just under 71% sensitivity and over 72% specificity, a median of 6.5 months before onset.

Ophthalmopathy patients had moderately to severely active disease, with a Clinical Activity Score of 3 or more, a NOSPECS grade of 4 or more, and a disease duration of less than 3 months. Any patient with an uncontrolled infection, another autoimmune disease, pregnancy or lactation was excluded. Diagnoses were established on the basis of clinical symptoms, serum thyroxine and TRAb, thyroid ultrasound, and orbital computed tomography. PBMCs were separated from under 12 ml of fresh peripheral blood using Ficoll-Paque density gradient centrifugation. Total RNA was extracted using Trizol reagent, and RNA quality was assessed on an Agilent 2100 Bioanalyzer. Amplification of TCR beta CDR3 regions was carried out from RNA transcripts. The first round of RT-PCR for the TCR CDR3 was performed with the HTBI primer set and the Qiagen OneStep RT-PCR kit. A second multiplex PCR round built the libraries, followed by size selection and purification. Paired-end sequencing of the libraries was performed with 100 bp reads on an Illumina HiSeq2000. As for how the authors treated the data: Raw data were processed with SOAPnuke, discarding reads with adapters, uncalled bases, mean Phred below 15, or no exact constant-primer or identifier match. High-quality paired reads were merged using COPE v1.2.5, and each unique nucleotide sequence was defined as a clonotype. MiTCR v1.1 was used to align the clonotypes against IMGT TRBV, TRBD and TRBJ reference segments. Only V-J combinations with frequency above 0.0001, covering roughly 99% of repertoires, were analysed. A TCS score was defined as the ratio of F50 (clonal expansion) to E x V (chaos), with BLOSUM62-based TCRdist applied between CDR3 peptides within each V-J. Welch's t-statistics and random forest reduced around 550 V-J features to roughly 13, which were used in a naive Bayes classifier (R e1071). Starting from the raw public reads, TCRdb applied fastp trimming at Q25, assembled clones with MiXCR and retained in-frame beta chains. Each record represents a unique CDR3 protein, reported with the most common genes and DNA among its rows. Clone size and V and J calls follow TCRdb, not the original study. The sample data list some 350,000 distinct CDR3 sequences, and roughly 13% of these were observed just once. The ten biggest clones cover 30% to 35% of the sample.

The V and J ends are trimmed by 1 base and 3 bases, leaving 7 bases between them. Spanning cysteine to phenylalanine, the CDR3 consists of 15 amino acids. Only the CDR3 DNA is retained, 45 bases long and in frame from the first base. From the germline V gene, CDR1 is LGHNT and CDR2 is FRNRAP. This clonotype appeared many times. Which antigen it targets is not known. No base qualities exist here, and no much larger clone lies one base off it. The sequenced material came from blood. The receptor was derived from a woman aged 40 to 50 with Graves' ophthalmopathy. In this chain, TRBV12-5 is recombined with TRBJ1-6, with no confidently assigned D gene. The sequenced DNA is TGTGCTAGTGGTTTGGACTTAATCTATAATTCACCCCTCCACTTT. It translates as CASGLDLIYNSPLHF.